The clone carrying this T cell receptor (beta chain) was counted a single time. The antigen remains unidentified. The data derive from a study of siplizumab effects on memory and regulatory T cells. Study-level findings and limits: Relative to controls at 25% to 30%, mappable alloreactive CD4+ clones exhibited a mean Treg-derived proportion of more than 60% with siplizumab.

Germline CDR1 LGHNA, CDR2 YNFKEQ. The ends lost 0 bases at V and 4 bases at J; junction bases unmatched: 7. This CDR3 region has 16 residues. Repertoires were generated with immunoSEQ multiplex PCR, while TCRdb's copy carries only in-frame clones and drops some. The profile shows over 100,000 clones, about 94% of them singletons. The clonotype comes from a human donor in good health. The J gene is TRBJ2-5, the V gene TRBV4-2; 8 nucleotides align to TRBD2. The sequencing sample was made of CD4+ T cells sorted from blood. The CDR3 loop is CASSQDFTSGRETQYF. The CDR3 DNA sequence: TGTGCCAGCAGCCAAGATTTTACTAGCGGTAGAGAGACCCAGTACTTC.